A single sample is the source of the 25 T cell receptor beta chains below, sequenced in a study of blood T cell repertoires in COVID-19. Sequencing used immunoSEQ multiplex PCR; TCRdb keeps in-frame clones, though not all of them. The table lists some 95,000 clones, under 85% of them singletons. The sample comprised peripheral blood. The source of these receptors is a man between 70 and 80 years old with acute or convalescent COVID-19.

CDR3 protein: CASRDSSSYNEQFF. The DNA of the CDR3 is TGTGCCAGCCGGGACTCAAGCTCCTACAATGAGCAGTTCTTC. This rearrangement joins TRBV27 to TRBJ2-1; perhaps TRBD2 as D (6 bases). The CDR3 consists of 14 residues. Per the germline V gene, CDR1 is MNHEY and CDR2 is SMNVEV (reference sequence). Trimming pared 8 bases from V and 0 bases from J, leaving 11 bases between.

This clone was found many times. The rearrangement joins TRBV11-3 to TRBJ2-1; TRBD1 is a possible D gene (7 bases). The length of the CDR3 is 11 residues. CDR1 and CDR2 (germline): SGHNT, YENEEA. Trimming cost V 4 bases and J 10 bases, with 8 bases left between them. The CDR3 nucleotides are TGTGCCAGCAGCTCAGGGGGGGAGCAGTTCTTC. Residues: CASSSGGEQFF. Using reference TRBV11-3 and TRBJ2-1 for the parts outside the CDR3, the full variable domain is EAGVVQSPRYKIIEKKQPVAFWCNPISGHNTLYWYLQNLGQGPELLIRYENEEAVDDSQLPKDRFSAERLKGVDSTLKIQPAELGDSAVYLCASSSGGEQFFGPGTRLTVL.

The chain combines TRBV2 with TRBJ2-5; D not resolved. The CDR3 runs 13 residues. The germline V gene encodes CDR1 SNHLY and CDR2 FYNNEI. V gave up 8 bases and J gave up 3 bases, with 13 bases separating them. Here the CDR3 DNA reads TGTGCCAGCTCTTCAGGATACGAAGAGACCCAGTACTTC. As protein: CASSSGYEETQYF.

This clone occurred a few times. The V gene is TRBV6-2 or TRBV6-3, the J gene TRBJ1-5, with 9 bases aligning to TRBD1. V lost 6 bases, J lost 5 bases, and 5 bases stayed unmatched. There are 14 residues in the CDR3. Per the germline V gene, CDR1 is MNHEY and CDR2 is SVGEGT. This chain's CDR3 is CASSGTGNDQPQHF. CDR3 DNA: TGTGCCAGCAGCGGGACAGGGAACGATCAGCCCCAGCATTTT.

The chain joins TRBV3-1 (or the pseudogene TRBV3-2) to TRBJ2-4; 8 bases align to TRBD1. The CDR3 length is 14 residues. Germline CDR1 reads LGHDT; CDR2 reads YNNKEL (reference sequence). V shed 4 bases, J shed 5 bases, and the junction held 4 bases outside the gene matches. The DNA of the CDR3 is TGTGCCAGCAGCCCTCCGACAGGGGAAAACATTCAGTACTTC. Residues: CASSPPTGENIQYF.

This rearrangement joins TRBV4-3 to TRBJ2-5, with no clear D. Trimming cost V 1 base and J 2 bases, with 11 bases left between them. The CDR3 covers 15 residues. From germline, CDR1 is LGHNA and CDR2 YSLEER. The CDR3 loop reads CASSQGAAIQETQYF. The CDR3 DNA sequence: TGCGCCAGCAGCCAAGGTGCTGCGATACAAGAGACCCAGTACTTC.

This clone has more than one count but fewer than ten. The chain is built from TRBV6-5 and TRBJ1-2; 7 nucleotides align to TRBD1. V was pared by 8 bases and J by 5 bases, with 8 bases of the junction left unmatched. There are 13 residues in the CDR3. The germline gives CDR1 MNHEY, CDR2 SVGAGI. The CDR3 spells CASLQGWRYGYTF. CDR3 in DNA: TGTGCCAGCCTACAGGGGTGGAGGTATGGCTACACCTTC.

V gene TRBV3-1 (or the pseudogene TRBV3-2) combines with J gene TRBJ2-1; TRBD2 is a possible D gene (6 bases). V was cut by 2 bases and J by 5 bases, with 19 bases left in between. This CDR3 is 17 amino acids long. Germline CDR1 and CDR2: LGHDT and YNNKEL (reference sequence). DNA of the CDR3: TGTGCCAGCAGCCAACGCGGCTGGTTTAGCGGCGACAATGAGCAGTTCTTC. It yields the protein CASSQRGWFSGDNEQFF.

The chain has TRBV11-2 and TRBJ2-7; TRBD1 matches 8 bases. After removal of 2 bases from V and 2 bases from J, the junction contained 8 bases not matched to a gene. CDR1 is SGHAT and CDR2 is FQNNGV in the germline V gene. The CDR3 loop spans 16 amino acids. The CDR3 region is CASSLWRTGRTYEQYF. Written as DNA, the CDR3 is TGTGCCAGCAGCTTATGGAGGACAGGGCGAACCTACGAGCAGTACTTC. Supplemented by reference TRBV11-2 and TRBJ2-7, the full variable domain reads EAGVAQSPRYKIIEKRQSVAFWCNPISGHATLYWYQQILGQGPKLLIQFQNNGVVDDSQLPKDRFSAERLKGVDSTLKIQPAKLEDSAVYLCASSLWRTGRTYEQYFGPGTRLTVT.

The rearrangement uses TRBV27 and TRBJ1-4, with D tentatively TRBD1 (5 bases). Germline loops: CDR1 MNHEY, CDR2 SMNVEV (reference sequence). The CDR3 is 13 amino acids. V was clipped by 5 bases and J by 8 bases, with 12 bases between them. The chain's CDR3 is CASSTGVREKLFF. CDR3 in DNA: TGTGCCAGCAGTACGGGGGTACGAGAAAAACTGTTTTTT. The entire variable domain, with the rest obtained from reference TRBV27 and TRBJ1-4, is as follows: EAQVTQNPRYLITVTGKKLTVTCSQNMNHEYMSWYRQDPGLGLRQIYYSMNVEVTDKGDVPEGYKVSRKEKRNFPLILESPSPNQTSLYFCASSTGVREKLFFGSGTQLSVL.

This rearrangement joins TRBV24-1 to TRBJ2-3; a possible D gene is TRBD2 (5 bases). There are 13 residues in the CDR3. With 7 bases removed from V and 0 bases from J, the gap between germline ends came to 7 bases. From germline, CDR1 is KGHDR and CDR2 SFDVKD. CDR3 protein: CATRGLSTDTQYF. As DNA, the CDR3 is TGTGCCACCAGAGGACTGAGCACAGATACGCAGTATTTT.

The V and J genes are TRBV27 and TRBJ2-5, with 11 bases identical to TRBD1. The CDR3 length is 15 residues. V gave up 7 bases and J gave up 5 bases; unmatched junction bases: 9. Germline V CDR1 and CDR2: MNHEY, SMNVEV (reference sequence). The CDR3 loop is CASNGPDRGPETQYF. The DNA of the CDR3 is TGTGCCAGCAACGGTCCGGACAGGGGGCCGGAGACCCAGTACTTC.

This chain links TRBV19 with TRBJ1-5; D is perhaps TRBD1 (6 bases). CDR1 and CDR2 from the germline V gene are LNHDA and SQIVND (reference sequence). The CDR3 contains 16 residues. V was pared by 1 base and J by 2 bases, with 12 bases between. The CDR3 reads CASSIAGRQGNQPQHF. The DNA for the CDR3 is TGTGCCAGTAGTATAGCTGGCCGACAGGGCAATCAGCCCCAGCATTTT.

The J gene is TRBJ2-7, the V gene TRBV27, with a tentative D call TRBD1 (6 bases). This CDR3 comprises 14 residues. The germline gives CDR1 MNHEY, CDR2 SMNVEV (reference sequence). The V end lost 3 bases, the J end lost 3 bases, and 12 bases lay between the germline ends. CDR3 nucleotides: TGTGCCAGCAGTTTTCTGGACAGAGTCTACGAGCAGTACTTC. It is translated as CASSFLDRVYEQYF.

The rearrangement joins TRBV15 to TRBJ2-2; a weak D match, TRBD1 (6 bases). Germline V gives CDR1 LNHNV, CDR2 YYDKDF (reference sequence). The V end was cut by 0 bases, the J end by 5 bases, with 10 bases between. The CDR3 extends over 15 amino acids. The CDR3 loop is CATSRDRGETGELFF. CDR3 in DNA: TGTGCCACCAGCAGAGACAGGGGTGAAACCGGGGAGCTGTTTTTT.

This sequence joins TRBV5-1 and TRBJ2-7; 9 nucleotides line up with TRBD2. V shed 4 bases, J shed 1 base, and the junction held 6 bases outside the gene matches. This CDR3 is built from 15 residues. The germline V gene has CDR1 SGHRS and CDR2 YFSETQ. The CDR3 spells CASSLLLAGSYEQYF. Written as DNA, the CDR3 is TGCGCCAGCAGCCTCCTACTAGCGGGTTCCTACGAGCAGTACTTC.

This clone was recorded a few times. The rearrangement joins TRBV2 to TRBJ2-5, with 8 bases identical to TRBD2. This CDR3 comprises 14 residues. The V segment lost 4 bases and the J segment 2 bases; nucleotides outside the gene matches: 3. Germline CDR1 and CDR2: SNHLY and FYNNEI. CDR3 in amino acids: CASSGPGGQETQYF. Written as DNA, the CDR3 is TGTGCCAGCAGTGGCCCGGGAGGGCAAGAGACCCAGTACTTC.

This clone was observed a few times. J is TRBJ1-2 and V is TRBV25-1; the match to TRBD1 covers 7 bases. Germline V CDR1 and CDR2: MGHDK, SYGVNS. Trimming removed 5 bases from V and 7 bases from J; junction bases left unmatched: 16. The CDR3 has 16 residues. CDR3 sequence (DNA): TGTGCCAGCAGTTCCCGCAGGGGGACAATGTCTCCTGGCTACACCTTC. Encoded protein: CASSSRRGTMSPGYTF.

The CDR3 loop is CASSLGSGVFSYEQYF. The CDR3 DNA reads as TGTGCCAGCAGCTTAGGTAGCGGGGTGTTTTCCTACGAGCAGTACTTC. J is TRBJ2-7 and V is TRBV7-2; 8 nucleotides agree with TRBD2. V dropped 1 base and J dropped 1; count of bases not matched to a gene: 6. The V gene's germline CDR1 is SGHTA and CDR2 FQGNSA. This CDR3 region has 16 residues. The full variable domain, in which reference TRBV7-2 and TRBJ2-7 provide the parts outside the CDR3, is GAGVSQSPSNKVTEKGKDVELRCDPISGHTALYWYRQSLGQGLEFLIYFQGNSAPDKSGLPSDRFSAERTGGSVSTLTIQRTQQEDSAVYLCASSLGSGVFSYEQYFGPGTRLTVT.

This chain connects TRBV27 to TRBJ2-5; no reliable D call. V dropped 3 bases and J dropped 5 bases, with 13 bases sitting between them. This CDR3 is built from 14 residues. The germline gives CDR1 MNHEY, CDR2 SMNVEV (reference sequence). CDR3 residues: CASSFLLSGETQYF. Written as DNA, the CDR3 is TGTGCCAGCAGTTTCCTCCTGTCGGGTGAGACCCAGTACTTC.

The chain recombines TRBV28 with TRBJ2-1; weak D call: TRBD2 (6 bases). The CDR3 spans 19 residues. The V end lost 6 bases, the J end lost 0 bases, and 24 bases lay between the germline ends. CDR1 is MDHEN and CDR2 is SYDVKM in the germline V gene. The CDR3, as DNA: TGTGCCAGCAGATCGGGACTGGATGGACTATCGAGCTCCTACAATGAGCAGTTCTTC. Amino acids: CASRSGLDGLSSSYNEQFF.

The V gene is TRBV30, the J gene TRBJ1-1; 9 bases align to TRBD1. The CDR3 is made up of 13 amino acids. Germline V gene sequence: CDR1 GTSNPN, CDR2 SVGIG (reference sequence). The V and J ends lost 3 bases and 5 bases, in that order; junction bases with no gene match: 4. This CDR3 is CAWSSDRGTEAFF. DNA for the CDR3: TGTGCCTGGAGCTCTGACAGGGGGACTGAAGCTTTCTTT. The full variable domain, in which reference TRBV30 and TRBJ1-1 provide the parts outside the CDR3, is SQTIHQWPATLVQPVGSPLSLECTVEGTSNPNLYWYRQAAGRGLQLLFYSVGIGQISSEVPQNLSASRPQDRQFILSSKKLLLSDSGFYLCAWSSDRGTEAFFGQGTRLTVV.

The chain is built from TRBV11-2 and TRBJ2-7; a weak D match, TRBD1 (8 bases). Germline CDR1 reads SGHAT; CDR2 reads FQNNGV. The CDR3 has 14 amino acids. Between the trimmed V and J ends, which lost 2 bases and 7 bases, there was a span of 15 bases. CDR3 protein: CASSLLSGTGEQYF. The CDR3, as DNA: TGTGCCAGCAGCTTACTCAGCGGGACAGGTGAGCAGTACTTC.

The rearrangement links TRBV6-5 to TRBJ2-3; possibly TRBD1 for D (6 bases). Germline CDR1 and CDR2: MNHEY and SVGAGI. The V and J ends lost 7 bases and 4 bases respectively, with 15 bases between them. This CDR3 is 14 amino acids long. The CDR3 DNA follows: TGTGCCAGCAAGGACAGAGTTAGGGCAGATACGCAGTATTTT. It is translated as CASKDRVRADTQYF.

The genes are TRBV3-1 (or the pseudogene TRBV3-2) and TRBJ2-1; 11 bases map to TRBD2. Losses at the gene ends were 6 bases for V and 3 bases for J; bases not matched to a gene: 4. The CDR3 is 15 amino acids. Germline CDR1 is LGHDT and CDR2 is YNNKEL (reference sequence). Written as DNA, the CDR3 is TGTGCCAGCAGGCGGACTAGCGGGTTCTACAATGAGCAGTTCTTC. As protein: CASRRTSGFYNEQFF.